This T cell receptor (beta chain) is from a study of blood T cell repertoires in COVID-19. Study-wide background: Donors in the United States, Italy and Spain gave samples during acute or convalescent COVID-19. Sample material is recorded as cDNA or gDNA derived from T cells, B-cell-depleted T cells, or PBMCs.

In the original analysis: Researchers report that nucleated cell counts were estimated from reference gene primer amplification. Here immunoSEQ multiplex PCR was the method, and the copy in TCRdb shows in-frame clones only, minus some. D and trimming were read from the DNA, whereas the V and J calls and clone size are those reported in that table. The data contain 250,000 to 400,000 clones, approximately 90% of them seen just once; the ten biggest clones take up 1.6%. V lost 5 bases and J lost 12, with 16 bases in between. Germline CDR1 reads SEHNR; CDR2 reads FQNEAQ (reference sequence). The CDR3 has 12 residues. Seattle-derived patients entered the study during active infection and were followed longitudinally.

Sequencing input: peripheral blood. This clonotype was obtained from a woman between 25 and 40 years old with COVID-19, enrolled during active disease. This sequence joins TRBV7-9 and TRBJ1-2, with D possibly matching TRBD1 (6 bases). Here the CDR3 reads CASSTGFSSDTF. The CDR3 DNA sequence: TGTGCCAGCAGCACAGGGTTTTCGAGCGACACCTTC.